The 18 T cell receptor beta chains reported below all come from one sample, sequenced in a study of blood T cell repertoires in COVID-19 (dated by TCRdb to the early 2020s). Libraries were constructed by the immunoSEQ multiplex PCR assay. Sourced from immuneACCESS, this table was stored by TCRdb with only in-frame sequences that have V and J called. A share of the clones is absent; for the studies checked, an unresolved V gene accounts for under half, and the remainder has no known explanation. This sample has approximately 180,000 clones in its table, and approximately 89% of those were observed once. The ten largest clones take up around 2% of the sample. Input material: PBMCs or T cells enriched from blood (not recorded which). Receptor source: a woman in her thirties or forties with acute COVID-19.

V and J are TRBV13 and TRBJ2-1; 8 positions agree with TRBD2. The trim removed 0 bases at V and 2 bases at J, leaving 0 bases unmatched. This CDR3 has 15 amino acids. Germline values: CDR1 PRHDT, CDR2 FYEKMQ (reference sequence). The CDR3 DNA follows: TGTGCCAGCAGCTTAGGACTAGCGGCCTACAATGAGCAGTTCTTC. Translated, it gives CASSLGLAAYNEQFF. The whole variable domain, remainder taken from reference TRBV13 and TRBJ2-1, is AAGVIQSPRHLIKEKRETATLKCYPIPRHDTVYWYQQGPGQDPQFLISFYEKMQSDKGSIPDRFSAQQFSDYHSELNMSSLELGDSALYFCASSLGLAAYNEQFFGPGTRLTVL.

V gene TRBV3-1 (or the pseudogene TRBV3-2) combines with J gene TRBJ1-6; tentative D call: TRBD1 (6 bases). V was trimmed by 4 bases and J by 7 bases, leaving 17 bases between them. From germline, CDR1 is LGHDT and CDR2 YNNKEL (reference sequence). The CDR3 has 16 amino acids. The CDR3: CASSRHDTGKNSPLHF. The CDR3 nucleotides read TGTGCCAGCAGCCGACACGACACAGGGAAAAATTCACCCCTCCACTTT.

The chain uses TRBV2 and TRBJ1-4, with D unresolved. In germline, CDR1 is SNHLY, CDR2 FYNNEI. V shed 4 bases and J shed 8 bases, with 14 bases lying between them. The CDR3 extends over 14 amino acids. For the CDR3, the DNA is TGTGCCAGCAGTGGGTCTGCCCCGAGGGAAAAACTGTTTTTT. As protein: CASSGSAPREKLFF. Based on the CDR3 plus reference TRBV2 and TRBJ1-4, the full variable domain is EPEVTQTPSHQVTQMGQEVILRCVPISNHLYFYWYRQILGQKVEFLVSFYNNEISEKSEIFDDQFSVERPDGSNFTLKIRSTKLEDSAMYFCASSGSAPREKLFFGSGTQLSVL.

CDR3 residues: CASSFSRVEQQYF. CDR3 bases: TGTGCCAGCAGTTTCTCACGAGTTGAGCAGCAGTACTTC. The gene calls are TRBV27 and TRBJ2-7; D unresolved. V lost 3 bases to trimming and J lost 8 bases, with 14 bases between them. Germline CDR1 and CDR2: MNHEY and SMNVEV (reference sequence). The CDR3 runs 13 residues.

The V and J genes are TRBV4-3 and TRBJ2-1, with 12 bases that match TRBD2. Germline loops: CDR1 LGHNA, CDR2 YSLEER. Losses at the gene ends were 0 bases for V and 9 bases for J; bases not matched to a gene: 6. This CDR3 is built from 16 residues. CDR3 sequence: CASSQERELAGGEQFF. Here the CDR3 DNA reads TGCGCCAGCAGCCAAGAGCGGGAACTAGCGGGAGGTGAGCAGTTCTTC.

This clone was counted once. The V call is TRBV3-1 (or the pseudogene TRBV3-2), the J call TRBJ2-3; D is unresolved. The V end lost 5 bases, the J end lost 0 bases, and 12 bases lay between the germline ends. This CDR3 comprises 15 residues. The germline CDR1 and CDR2 sequences are LGHDT and YNNKEL (reference sequence). The CDR3 coding sequence is TGTGCCAGCAGCTGGAGCCTAGACAGCACAGATACGCAGTATTTT. It encodes CASSWSLDSTDTQYF.

The chain is built from TRBV28 and TRBJ1-2; TRBD1 might be the D (5 bases). V dropped 5 bases and J dropped 6 bases, with 16 bases sitting between them. Germline CDR1 and CDR2: MDHEN and SYDVKM. CDR3 length: 14 amino acids. CDR3: CASSPLDTVNGYTF. In nucleotides, the CDR3 is TGTGCCAGCAGTCCCCTGGACACTGTAAATGGCTACACCTTC.

CDR3 bases: TGTGCCAGCAGCCCACAGGGGAACTATGGCTACACCTTC. Translated: CASSPQGNYGYTF. The gene calls are TRBV6-5 and TRBJ1-2; 7 bases align to TRBD1. Trimming removed 6 bases from V and 2 bases from J; junction bases left unmatched: 3. This CDR3 region has 13 residues. CDR1 is MNHEY, CDR2 SVGAGI, per germline.

The chain is built from TRBV12-3 or TRBV12-4 and TRBJ1-2, with a tentative D call TRBD1 (6 bases). V gave up 3 bases and J gave up 6 bases, with 8 bases separating them. CDR3 length: 12 residues. The CDR3 DNA reads as TGTGCCAGCAGTTTCTCAGGGGATGGCTACACCTTC. It translates to CASSFSGDGYTF.

This sequence joins TRBV2 and TRBJ2-3; TRBD2 aligns across 9 bases. The V gene end was trimmed by 5 bases and the J gene end by 6 bases; junction bases not matched to a gene: 6. Germline assignment: CDR1 SNHLY and CDR2 FYNNEI. The CDR3 extends over 14 amino acids. CDR3 loop: CASSRTSAQDTQYF. The CDR3, as DNA: TGTGCCAGCAGTAGGACTAGCGCTCAGGATACGCAGTATTTT.

The chain links TRBV5-5 to TRBJ2-7, with 8 nucleotides matching TRBD2. The CDR3 extends over 13 amino acids. V shed 0 bases, J shed 6 bases, and the junction held 2 bases outside the gene matches. CDR1 is SGHKS, CDR2 YYEKEE, per germline (reference sequence). CDR3 sequence (DNA): TGTGCCAGCAGCTTGGTAGCGGGGCCCGAGCAGTACTTC. Protein product: CASSLVAGPEQYF.

V is TRBV2 and J is TRBJ2-1; D gene ambiguous. The germline V gene encodes CDR1 SNHLY and CDR2 FYNNEI. Trimming removed 6 bases at V and 0 bases at J, with 6 bases between. The CDR3 covers 13 residues. The CDR3 reads CASRESSYNEQFF. CDR3 bases: TGTGCCAGCAGGGAGAGCTCCTACAATGAGCAGTTCTTC. Looking up the rest from reference TRBV2 and TRBJ2-1 gives the full variable domain: EPEVTQTPSHQVTQMGQEVILRCVPISNHLYFYWYRQILGQKVEFLVSFYNNEISEKSEIFDDQFSVERPDGSNFTLKIRSTKLEDSAMYFCASRESSYNEQFFGPGTRLTVL.

This sequence joins TRBV19 and TRBJ1-4; D is perhaps TRBD1 (6 bases). The CDR3 length is 15 residues. V lost 6 bases, J lost 2 bases, and 13 bases lay in between. CDR1 and CDR2 from the germline V gene are LNHDA and SQIVND (reference sequence). The CDR3 sequence: CASSMTGGTNEKLFF. The CDR3 DNA follows: TGTGCCAGTAGCATGACGGGGGGCACTAATGAAAAACTGTTTTTT.

This rearrangement joins TRBV2 to TRBJ2-7, with 8 bases matching TRBD2. This CDR3 has 13 amino acids. Germline trimming cut 7 bases from V and 3 bases from J; bases unmatched to any gene: 5. Per the germline V gene, CDR1 is SNHLY and CDR2 is FYNNEI. CDR3 DNA sequence: TGTGCCAGCAAGGCGGGGGGTTACTACGAGCAGTACTTC. Translated, it gives CASKAGGYYEQYF. The full variable domain, in which reference TRBV2 and TRBJ2-7 provide the parts outside the CDR3, is EPEVTQTPSHQVTQMGQEVILRCVPISNHLYFYWYRQILGQKVEFLVSFYNNEISEKSEIFDDQFSVERPDGSNFTLKIRSTKLEDSAMYFCASKAGGYYEQYFGPGTRLTVT.

J is TRBJ1-4 and V is TRBV28; the match to TRBD1 covers 7 bases. Germline CDR1 is MDHEN and CDR2 is SYDVKM. This CDR3 is built from 19 residues. The junction had 18 bases not matched to a gene; V was cut back by 3 bases and J by 5 bases. The DNA for the CDR3 is TGTGCCAGCAGTTTGCATGCGACCTCTCGACAGGGCTCCAATGAAAAACTGTTTTTT. This gives the protein CASSLHATSRQGSNEKLFF.

The chain employs TRBV6-6 and TRBJ2-7; TRBD2 is a possible D gene (6 bases). This CDR3 is 14 amino acids long. CDR1 is MNHNY, CDR2 SVGAGI, per germline (reference sequence). V lost 6 bases and J lost 0, with 12 bases in between. The CDR3 is CASRARGSSYEQYF. The CDR3, as DNA: TGTGCCAGCAGGGCCCGGGGGAGCTCCTACGAGCAGTACTTC.

This chain connects TRBV5-1 to TRBJ2-1, with D uncertain. The CDR3 has 14 residues. CDR1 is SGHRS, CDR2 YFSETQ, per germline. V was trimmed by 0 bases and J by 0 bases, leaving 4 bases between them. The CDR3, as DNA: TGCGCCAGCAGCTTGGGGAGCTCCTACAATGAGCAGTTCTTC. This encodes CASSLGSSYNEQFF.

The J gene is TRBJ2-1, the V gene TRBV4-2; D uncertain. The V end lost 4 bases, the J end lost 7 bases, and 8 bases lay between the germline ends. CDR1 is LGHNA, CDR2 YNFKEQ, per germline. The length of the CDR3 is 12 residues. CDR3 sequence: CASSPYRNEQFF. The CDR3 DNA reads TGTGCCAGCAGCCCCTACCGGAATGAGCAGTTCTTC.